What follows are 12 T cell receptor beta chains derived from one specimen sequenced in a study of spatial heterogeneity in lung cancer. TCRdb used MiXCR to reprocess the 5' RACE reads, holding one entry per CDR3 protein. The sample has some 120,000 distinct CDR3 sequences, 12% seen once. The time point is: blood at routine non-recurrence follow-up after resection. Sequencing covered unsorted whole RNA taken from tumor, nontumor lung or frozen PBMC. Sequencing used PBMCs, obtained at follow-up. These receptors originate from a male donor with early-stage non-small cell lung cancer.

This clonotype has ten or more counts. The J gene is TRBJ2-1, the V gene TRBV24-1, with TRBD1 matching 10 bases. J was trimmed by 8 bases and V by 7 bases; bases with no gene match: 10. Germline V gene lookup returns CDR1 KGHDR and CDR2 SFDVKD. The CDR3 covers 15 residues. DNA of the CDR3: TGTGCCACCAGCGCCGGGACAGGGGTGGGTGATGAGCAGTTCTTC. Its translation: CATSAGTGVGDEQFF.

CDR3 sequence: CSALTGLDNSPLHF. CDR3 nucleotides: TGCAGTGCCTTGACAGGCTTGGATAATTCACCCCTCCACTTT. V is TRBV20-1 and J is TRBJ1-6, with D possibly being TRBD1 (6 bases). CDR3 length equals 14 residues. With 6 bases removed from V and 5 bases from J, the gap between germline ends came to 14 bases. Germline lookup yields CDR1 DFQATT and CDR2 SNEGSKA (reference sequence).

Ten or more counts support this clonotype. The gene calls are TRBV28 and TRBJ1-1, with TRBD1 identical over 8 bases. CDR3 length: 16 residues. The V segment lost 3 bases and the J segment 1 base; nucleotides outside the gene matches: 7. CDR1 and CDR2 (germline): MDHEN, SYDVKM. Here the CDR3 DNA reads TGTGCCAGCAGTTTTCCGCAGGGGGCGAGGAACACTGAAGCTTTCTTT. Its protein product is CASSFPQGARNTEAFF.

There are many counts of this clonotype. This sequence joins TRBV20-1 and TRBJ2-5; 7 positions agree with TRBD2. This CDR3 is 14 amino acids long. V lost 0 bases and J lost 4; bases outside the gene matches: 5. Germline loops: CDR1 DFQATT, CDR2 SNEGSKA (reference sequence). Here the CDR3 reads CSARDRSGVETQYF. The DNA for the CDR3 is TGCAGTGCTAGAGATCGGAGCGGGGTAGAGACCCAGTACTTC.

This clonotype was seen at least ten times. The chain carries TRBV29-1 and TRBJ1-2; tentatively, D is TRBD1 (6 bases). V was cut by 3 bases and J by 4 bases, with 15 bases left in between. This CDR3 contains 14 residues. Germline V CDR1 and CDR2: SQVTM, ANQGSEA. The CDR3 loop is CSVEASGTPYGYTF. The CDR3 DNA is TGCAGCGTTGAGGCCTCCGGGACACCCTATGGCTACACCTTC.

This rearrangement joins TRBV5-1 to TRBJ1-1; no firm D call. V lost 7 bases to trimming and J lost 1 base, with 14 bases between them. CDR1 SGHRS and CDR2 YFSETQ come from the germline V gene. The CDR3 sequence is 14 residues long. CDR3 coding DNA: TGCGCCAGCGGTTTCCAAGAGAGGAACACTGAAGCTTTCTTT. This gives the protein CASGFQERNTEAFF.

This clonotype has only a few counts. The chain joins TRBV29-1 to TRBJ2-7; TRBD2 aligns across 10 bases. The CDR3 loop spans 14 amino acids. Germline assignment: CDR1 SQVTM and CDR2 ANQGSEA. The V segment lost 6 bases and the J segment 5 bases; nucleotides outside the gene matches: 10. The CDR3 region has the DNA TGCAGCGTCGAGCGGAGCGGGGGGGCCGACGAGCAGTACTTC. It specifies CSVERSGGADEQYF.

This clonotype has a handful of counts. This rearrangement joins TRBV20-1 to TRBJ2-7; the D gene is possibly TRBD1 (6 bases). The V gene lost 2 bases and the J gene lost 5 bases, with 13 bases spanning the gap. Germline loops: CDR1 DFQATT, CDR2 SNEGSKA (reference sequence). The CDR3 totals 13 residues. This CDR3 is CSARRTVVNEQYF. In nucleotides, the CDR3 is TGCAGTGCTAGACGGACAGTAGTAAACGAGCAGTACTTC.

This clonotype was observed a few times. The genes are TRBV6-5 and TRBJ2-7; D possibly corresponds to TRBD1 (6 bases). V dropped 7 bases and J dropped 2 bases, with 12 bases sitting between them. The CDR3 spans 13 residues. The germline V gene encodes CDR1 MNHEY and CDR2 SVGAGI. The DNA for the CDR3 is TGTGCCAGCAAGGGGTCAGGGGCCTACGAGCAGTACTTC. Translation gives CASKGSGAYEQYF.

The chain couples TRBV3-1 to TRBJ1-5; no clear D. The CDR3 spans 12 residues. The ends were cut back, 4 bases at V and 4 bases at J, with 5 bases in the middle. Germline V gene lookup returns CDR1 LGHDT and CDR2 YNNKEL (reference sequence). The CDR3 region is CASSRQNQPQHF. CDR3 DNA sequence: TGTGCCAGCAGCCGCCAGAATCAGCCCCAGCATTTT.

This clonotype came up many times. CDR3 amino acids: CASSLSLQARPQHF. The CDR3 DNA sequence: TGTGCCAGCAGTTTAAGTTTACAGGCTCGGCCCCAGCATTTT. The V and J genes are TRBV28 and TRBJ1-5; D is perhaps TRBD1 (5 bases). CDR1 is MDHEN, CDR2 SYDVKM, per germline. V lost 2 bases and J lost 9, with 14 bases in between. This CDR3 is built from 14 residues.

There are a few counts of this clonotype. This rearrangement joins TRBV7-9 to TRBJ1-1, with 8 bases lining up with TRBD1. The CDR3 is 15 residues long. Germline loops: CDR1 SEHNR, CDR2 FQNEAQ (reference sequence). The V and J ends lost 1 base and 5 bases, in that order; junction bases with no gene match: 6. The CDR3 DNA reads TGTGCCAGCAGCTTAGAGGCCAGGGGGCTTACTGAAGCTTTCTTT. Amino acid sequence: CASSLEARGLTEAFF.